This T cell receptor (beta chain) is from a study of T-cell reconstitution after alpha-beta-depleted transplantation in children. Preparation of the TCRbeta library was carried out with unique molecular identifiers. TCRdb used MiXCR to reprocess the PCR reads, holding one entry per CDR3 protein. The table has around 400,000 distinct CDR3 sequences, 11% seen once. With V trimmed by 3 bases and J by 5 bases, 2 bases remained unmatched. The CDR3 runs 13 residues. Germline CDR1 and CDR2: SQVTM and ANQGSEA. The gene calls are TRBV29-1 and TRBJ2-7; 12 bases map to TRBD1. Source: PBMCs from the stem cell graft donor, taken from the stem cell graft. The source of this sequence is a human donor who donated a stem cell graft to a child with acute myeloid leukemia. The CDR3 region has the DNA TGCAGCGTTGAGGGACAGGGGGCCCACGAGCAGTACTTC. Translation: CSVEGQGAHEQYF.